The 21 T cell receptor beta chains below all came from one sample that was sequenced in a study of cytomegalovirus exposure and HLA in healthy donors (dated by TCRdb to the late 2010s). Library creation used the immunoSEQ multiplex PCR assay. A mixture of 60 forward primers for TCR Vbeta segments and 13 reverse primers for TCR Jbeta segments was used in the multiplex PCR. This immuneACCESS table, as held by TCRdb, lists in-frame sequences with V and J called but not all clones. Of the missing ones, under half trace to an unresolved V gene in checked studies; the others have no known cause. For this sample the table gives roughly 200,000 clones, of which approximately 9.5% were detected only once. The top ten clones comprise 1% to 1.5% of the sample. Sequencing was performed on PBMCs. These receptor sequences come from a woman aged 25 to 39 in good health and CMV-seropositive.

The chain employs TRBV4-2 and TRBJ2-1, with D uncertain. Germline lookup yields CDR1 LGHNA and CDR2 YNFKEQ. V was clipped by 0 bases and J by 7 bases, with 10 bases between them. The CDR3 runs 14 residues. The DNA of the CDR3 is TGTGCCAGCAGCCAAGATCTTGGGCCTAATGAGCAGTTCTTC. It specifies CASSQDLGPNEQFF.

This clone was counted between two and nine times. Other DNA sequences from this sample encode an identical CDR3 as well. The chain joins TRBV5-4 to TRBJ1-4, with D perhaps TRBD1 (6 bases). CDR1 is SGHNT, CDR2 YYREEE, per germline (reference sequence). The CDR3 consists of 15 residues. Trimming shortened V by 4 bases and J by 6 bases, and 16 bases separated the two germline ends. The CDR3 DNA reads as TGTGCCAGCAGCCCCCATCAGGGGTCGCATGAAAAACTGTTTTTT. Translating it yields CASSPHQGSHEKLFF.

The chain is built from TRBV5-5 and TRBJ2-2; D ambiguous. V lost 4 bases and J 1 base, leaving 5 bases between the germline ends. Germline CDR1 reads SGHKS; CDR2 reads YYEKEE (reference sequence). The CDR3 has 13 amino acids. CDR3 nucleotide sequence: TGTGCCAGCAGCCCAGGGAACACCGGGGAGCTGTTTTTT. It translates to CASSPGNTGELFF. Full variable domain (missing parts from reference TRBV5-5 and TRBJ2-2): DAGVTQSPTHLIKTRGQQVTLRCSPISGHKSVSWYQQVLGQGPQFIFQYYEKEERGRGNFPDRFSARQFPNYSSELNVNALLLGDSALYLCASSPGNTGELFFGEGSRLTVL.

This clone showed up just a few times. This chain connects TRBV5-4 to TRBJ2-2, with 7 bases identical to TRBD2. This CDR3 contains 15 residues. Germline loops: CDR1 SGHNT, CDR2 YYREEE (reference sequence). Trimming at V came to 0 bases and at J to 7 bases, leaving 6 bases not matched to a gene. CDR3 loop: CASSLEGGPVGELFF. The CDR3 DNA reads as TGTGCCAGCAGCTTGGAGGGAGGGCCGGTCGGGGAGCTGTTTTTT.

The rearrangement links TRBV19 to TRBJ1-2; no clear D gene. Germline loops: CDR1 LNHDA, CDR2 SQIVND (reference sequence). V was shortened by 4 bases and J by 7 bases, with 10 bases between the two germline ends. This CDR3 is built from 12 residues. The CDR3 loop is CASSSKGGGYTF. The CDR3 region has the DNA TGTGCCAGTAGTAGCAAGGGAGGTGGCTACACCTTC.

CDR3 coding DNA: TGCAGCGTTGAAGGAGGGAACACAGATACGCAGTATTTT. The encoded protein is CSVEGGNTDTQYF. This chain joins TRBV29-1 and TRBJ2-3, with TRBD2 as a possible D gene (5 bases). Germline V gene sequence: CDR1 SQVTM, CDR2 ANQGSEA. The length of the CDR3 is 13 residues. V lost 1 base and J lost 2, with 7 bases in between.

A few counts support this clone. The chain uses TRBV5-8 and TRBJ1-4, with no clear D. In germline, CDR1 is SGHTS, CDR2 YDEGEE. There are 12 residues in the CDR3. Trimming took 7 bases from V and 12 from J, leaving 16 bases between them. CDR3 residues: CASRYGVGELFF. The DNA of the CDR3 is TGTGCCAGCCGGTACGGGGTGGGTGAACTGTTTTTT.

The chain employs TRBV19 and TRBJ2-7; 7 nucleotides line up with TRBD1. This CDR3 has 15 amino acids. The germline V gene encodes CDR1 LNHDA and CDR2 SQIVND (reference sequence). With V trimmed by 2 bases and J by 4 bases, 8 bases remained unmatched. The CDR3 coding sequence is TGTGCCAGTAGTATAAGCGGACAGGCCTTTTACGAGCAGTACTTC. Protein: CASSISGQAFYEQYF.

The genes are TRBV4-2 and TRBJ2-1, with TRBD2 matching over 12 bases. V was pared by 0 bases and J by 4 bases, with 1 base of the junction left unmatched. The CDR3 spans 16 residues. The germline gives CDR1 LGHNA, CDR2 YNFKEQ. This chain's CDR3 is CASSQDGTSGYNEQFF. CDR3 in DNA: TGTGCCAGCAGCCAAGATGGGACTAGCGGGTACAATGAGCAGTTCTTC.

This clone has just a few counts. This chain uses TRBV4-2 with TRBJ2-1, with D tentatively TRBD1 (7 bases). The germline CDR1 and CDR2 sequences are LGHNA and YNFKEQ. The CDR3 length is 15 residues. The V end was cut by 5 bases, the J end by 7 bases, with 18 bases between. The CDR3, as DNA: TGTGCCAGCAGCTTCGGGACTGGGACAGCTAATGAGCAGTTCTTC. Amino acids: CASSFGTGTANEQFF.

This clone has just a few counts. The chain combines TRBV7-9 with TRBJ2-1; a possible D gene is TRBD1 (6 bases). Germline CDR1 reads SEHNR; CDR2 reads FQNEAQ (reference sequence). The CDR3 has 15 amino acids. The V end lost 1 base, the J end lost 5 bases, and 12 bases lay between the germline ends. This chain's CDR3 is CASSLGRNRDNEQFF. The DNA for the CDR3 is TGTGCCAGCAGCTTAGGCCGGAACAGGGACAATGAGCAGTTCTTC.

This clone was observed a handful of times. The chain uses TRBV2 and TRBJ2-4; TRBD2 matches 10 bases. J was trimmed by 3 bases and V by 6 bases; bases with no gene match: 5. CDR3 size: 15 residues. The V gene's germline CDR1 is SNHLY and CDR2 FYNNEI. The CDR3 DNA reads as TGTGCCAGCAGCGTAGCGGGAGGATACAAAAACATTCAGTACTTC. Residues: CASSVAGGYKNIQYF.

This clone was observed a handful of times. The junction departs from germline at one end; a sequencing error may be responsible. The chain couples TRBV9 to TRBJ2-1, with 14 bases that match TRBD2. Germline CDR1 and CDR2: SGDLS and YYNGEE. The CDR3 runs 16 residues. The DNA for the CDR3 is TGTGCCAGCAGCCCCGCGGGGGGGACTAGCGGGAGTATCTTAATCTTC. This encodes CASSPAGGTSGSILIF. The variable domain in full, completed from reference TRBV9 and TRBJ2-1, reads DSGVTQTPKHLITATGQRVTLRCSPRSGDLSVYWYQQSLDQGLQFLIQYYNGEERAKGNILERFSAQQFPDLHSELNLSSLELGDSALYFCASSPAGGTSGSILIFGPGTRLTVL.

A few counts support this clone. V is TRBV4-1 and J is TRBJ2-7, with 12 positions matching TRBD2. This CDR3 region has 14 residues. After removal of 1 base from V and 7 bases from J, the junction contained 2 bases not matched to a gene. The germline gives CDR1 MGHRA, CDR2 YSYEKL. The CDR3 spells CASSQVGLAGEQYF. In DNA form, the CDR3 reads TGCGCCAGCAGCCAAGTTGGACTAGCGGGGGAGCAGTACTTC.

This clone was seen only a few times. V gene TRBV2 combines with J gene TRBJ1-2; D is uncertain. CDR1 and CDR2 from the germline V gene are SNHLY and FYNNEI. CDR3 length: 12 amino acids. The germline V and J ends were trimmed by 8 bases and 4 bases, with 11 bases remaining between them. CDR3 sequence reads: CASRRVGYGYTF. In DNA form, the CDR3 reads TGTGCCAGCCGGAGGGTGGGCTATGGCTACACCTTC.

The CDR3 coding sequence is TGTGCCAGCAGCCCGACCGGTGGGGCCAGCTATGGCTACACCTTC. Protein product: CASSPTGGASYGYTF. This rearrangement joins TRBV7-9 to TRBJ1-2; maybe TRBD1 (5 bases). Germline CDR1 is SEHNR and CDR2 is FQNEAQ (reference sequence). This CDR3 is 15 amino acids long. V shed 5 bases and J shed 4 bases, with 17 bases lying between them.

The V gene is TRBV19, the J gene TRBJ2-3; tentative D call: TRBD2 (6 bases). V lost 4 bases to trimming and J lost 10 bases, with 9 bases between them. This CDR3 comprises 11 residues. From germline, CDR1 is LNHDA and CDR2 SQIVND (reference sequence). CDR3: CASSRWEAQYF. In DNA form, the CDR3 reads TGTGCCAGTAGTAGGTGGGAGGCGCAGTATTTT. Full variable domain (missing parts from reference TRBV19 and TRBJ2-3): DGGITQSPKYLFRKEGQNVTLSCEQNLNHDAMYWYRQDPGQGLRLIYYSQIVNDFQKGDIAEGYSVSREKKESFPLTVTSAQKNPTAFYLCASSRWEAQYFGPGTRLTVL.

The rearrangement links TRBV6-6 to TRBJ2-1, with TRBD2 matching over 9 bases. Germline values: CDR1 MNHNY, CDR2 SVGAGI (reference sequence). This CDR3 comprises 16 residues. V shed 2 bases and J 0 bases; nucleotides not matched to a gene: 2. CDR3 in DNA: TGTGCCAGCAGTTACGTTAGCGGGAGCTCCTACAATGAGCAGTTCTTC. Translation gives CASSYVSGSSYNEQFF.

This clone was picked up a small number of times. The rearrangement uses TRBV5-1 and TRBJ2-7; 7 positions match TRBD1. The CDR3 loop spans 15 amino acids. V dropped 0 bases and J dropped 2; count of bases not matched to a gene: 5. Germline V gene sequence: CDR1 SGHRS, CDR2 YFSETQ. CDR3 loop: CASSLEDRLPYEQYF. CDR3 DNA: TGCGCCAGCAGCTTGGAGGACAGGCTTCCCTACGAGCAGTACTTC. The full variable domain, in which reference TRBV5-1 and TRBJ2-7 provide the parts outside the CDR3, is KAGVTQTPRYLIKTRGQQVTLSCSPISGHRSVSWYQQTPGQGLQFLFEYFSETQRNKGNFPGRFSGRQFSNSRSEMNVSTLELGDSALYLCASSLEDRLPYEQYFGPGTRLTVT.

This clone was counted only a few times. The rearrangement joins TRBV6-5 to TRBJ1-4; 8 bases are shared with TRBD1. The CDR3 length is 14 residues. CDR1 and CDR2 from the germline V gene are MNHEY and SVGAGI. Trimming cost V 6 bases and J 7 bases; bases outside gene matches: 7. The CDR3 loop is CASSPDRGGEKLFF. The CDR3 DNA follows: TGTGCCAGCAGCCCTGACAGGGGTGGTGAAAAACTGTTTTTT.

V usage is TRBV6-1 and J usage is TRBJ1-4; unclear D gene. CDR3 size: 15 residues. Germline V gene lookup returns CDR1 MNHNS and CDR2 SASEGT. Trimming left V 2 bases short and J 3 bases short, with 10 bases between. CDR3 in DNA: TGTGCCAGCAGTGAAAGGAGCAGACCTAATGAAAAACTGTTTTTT. It codes for CASSERSRPNEKLFF.